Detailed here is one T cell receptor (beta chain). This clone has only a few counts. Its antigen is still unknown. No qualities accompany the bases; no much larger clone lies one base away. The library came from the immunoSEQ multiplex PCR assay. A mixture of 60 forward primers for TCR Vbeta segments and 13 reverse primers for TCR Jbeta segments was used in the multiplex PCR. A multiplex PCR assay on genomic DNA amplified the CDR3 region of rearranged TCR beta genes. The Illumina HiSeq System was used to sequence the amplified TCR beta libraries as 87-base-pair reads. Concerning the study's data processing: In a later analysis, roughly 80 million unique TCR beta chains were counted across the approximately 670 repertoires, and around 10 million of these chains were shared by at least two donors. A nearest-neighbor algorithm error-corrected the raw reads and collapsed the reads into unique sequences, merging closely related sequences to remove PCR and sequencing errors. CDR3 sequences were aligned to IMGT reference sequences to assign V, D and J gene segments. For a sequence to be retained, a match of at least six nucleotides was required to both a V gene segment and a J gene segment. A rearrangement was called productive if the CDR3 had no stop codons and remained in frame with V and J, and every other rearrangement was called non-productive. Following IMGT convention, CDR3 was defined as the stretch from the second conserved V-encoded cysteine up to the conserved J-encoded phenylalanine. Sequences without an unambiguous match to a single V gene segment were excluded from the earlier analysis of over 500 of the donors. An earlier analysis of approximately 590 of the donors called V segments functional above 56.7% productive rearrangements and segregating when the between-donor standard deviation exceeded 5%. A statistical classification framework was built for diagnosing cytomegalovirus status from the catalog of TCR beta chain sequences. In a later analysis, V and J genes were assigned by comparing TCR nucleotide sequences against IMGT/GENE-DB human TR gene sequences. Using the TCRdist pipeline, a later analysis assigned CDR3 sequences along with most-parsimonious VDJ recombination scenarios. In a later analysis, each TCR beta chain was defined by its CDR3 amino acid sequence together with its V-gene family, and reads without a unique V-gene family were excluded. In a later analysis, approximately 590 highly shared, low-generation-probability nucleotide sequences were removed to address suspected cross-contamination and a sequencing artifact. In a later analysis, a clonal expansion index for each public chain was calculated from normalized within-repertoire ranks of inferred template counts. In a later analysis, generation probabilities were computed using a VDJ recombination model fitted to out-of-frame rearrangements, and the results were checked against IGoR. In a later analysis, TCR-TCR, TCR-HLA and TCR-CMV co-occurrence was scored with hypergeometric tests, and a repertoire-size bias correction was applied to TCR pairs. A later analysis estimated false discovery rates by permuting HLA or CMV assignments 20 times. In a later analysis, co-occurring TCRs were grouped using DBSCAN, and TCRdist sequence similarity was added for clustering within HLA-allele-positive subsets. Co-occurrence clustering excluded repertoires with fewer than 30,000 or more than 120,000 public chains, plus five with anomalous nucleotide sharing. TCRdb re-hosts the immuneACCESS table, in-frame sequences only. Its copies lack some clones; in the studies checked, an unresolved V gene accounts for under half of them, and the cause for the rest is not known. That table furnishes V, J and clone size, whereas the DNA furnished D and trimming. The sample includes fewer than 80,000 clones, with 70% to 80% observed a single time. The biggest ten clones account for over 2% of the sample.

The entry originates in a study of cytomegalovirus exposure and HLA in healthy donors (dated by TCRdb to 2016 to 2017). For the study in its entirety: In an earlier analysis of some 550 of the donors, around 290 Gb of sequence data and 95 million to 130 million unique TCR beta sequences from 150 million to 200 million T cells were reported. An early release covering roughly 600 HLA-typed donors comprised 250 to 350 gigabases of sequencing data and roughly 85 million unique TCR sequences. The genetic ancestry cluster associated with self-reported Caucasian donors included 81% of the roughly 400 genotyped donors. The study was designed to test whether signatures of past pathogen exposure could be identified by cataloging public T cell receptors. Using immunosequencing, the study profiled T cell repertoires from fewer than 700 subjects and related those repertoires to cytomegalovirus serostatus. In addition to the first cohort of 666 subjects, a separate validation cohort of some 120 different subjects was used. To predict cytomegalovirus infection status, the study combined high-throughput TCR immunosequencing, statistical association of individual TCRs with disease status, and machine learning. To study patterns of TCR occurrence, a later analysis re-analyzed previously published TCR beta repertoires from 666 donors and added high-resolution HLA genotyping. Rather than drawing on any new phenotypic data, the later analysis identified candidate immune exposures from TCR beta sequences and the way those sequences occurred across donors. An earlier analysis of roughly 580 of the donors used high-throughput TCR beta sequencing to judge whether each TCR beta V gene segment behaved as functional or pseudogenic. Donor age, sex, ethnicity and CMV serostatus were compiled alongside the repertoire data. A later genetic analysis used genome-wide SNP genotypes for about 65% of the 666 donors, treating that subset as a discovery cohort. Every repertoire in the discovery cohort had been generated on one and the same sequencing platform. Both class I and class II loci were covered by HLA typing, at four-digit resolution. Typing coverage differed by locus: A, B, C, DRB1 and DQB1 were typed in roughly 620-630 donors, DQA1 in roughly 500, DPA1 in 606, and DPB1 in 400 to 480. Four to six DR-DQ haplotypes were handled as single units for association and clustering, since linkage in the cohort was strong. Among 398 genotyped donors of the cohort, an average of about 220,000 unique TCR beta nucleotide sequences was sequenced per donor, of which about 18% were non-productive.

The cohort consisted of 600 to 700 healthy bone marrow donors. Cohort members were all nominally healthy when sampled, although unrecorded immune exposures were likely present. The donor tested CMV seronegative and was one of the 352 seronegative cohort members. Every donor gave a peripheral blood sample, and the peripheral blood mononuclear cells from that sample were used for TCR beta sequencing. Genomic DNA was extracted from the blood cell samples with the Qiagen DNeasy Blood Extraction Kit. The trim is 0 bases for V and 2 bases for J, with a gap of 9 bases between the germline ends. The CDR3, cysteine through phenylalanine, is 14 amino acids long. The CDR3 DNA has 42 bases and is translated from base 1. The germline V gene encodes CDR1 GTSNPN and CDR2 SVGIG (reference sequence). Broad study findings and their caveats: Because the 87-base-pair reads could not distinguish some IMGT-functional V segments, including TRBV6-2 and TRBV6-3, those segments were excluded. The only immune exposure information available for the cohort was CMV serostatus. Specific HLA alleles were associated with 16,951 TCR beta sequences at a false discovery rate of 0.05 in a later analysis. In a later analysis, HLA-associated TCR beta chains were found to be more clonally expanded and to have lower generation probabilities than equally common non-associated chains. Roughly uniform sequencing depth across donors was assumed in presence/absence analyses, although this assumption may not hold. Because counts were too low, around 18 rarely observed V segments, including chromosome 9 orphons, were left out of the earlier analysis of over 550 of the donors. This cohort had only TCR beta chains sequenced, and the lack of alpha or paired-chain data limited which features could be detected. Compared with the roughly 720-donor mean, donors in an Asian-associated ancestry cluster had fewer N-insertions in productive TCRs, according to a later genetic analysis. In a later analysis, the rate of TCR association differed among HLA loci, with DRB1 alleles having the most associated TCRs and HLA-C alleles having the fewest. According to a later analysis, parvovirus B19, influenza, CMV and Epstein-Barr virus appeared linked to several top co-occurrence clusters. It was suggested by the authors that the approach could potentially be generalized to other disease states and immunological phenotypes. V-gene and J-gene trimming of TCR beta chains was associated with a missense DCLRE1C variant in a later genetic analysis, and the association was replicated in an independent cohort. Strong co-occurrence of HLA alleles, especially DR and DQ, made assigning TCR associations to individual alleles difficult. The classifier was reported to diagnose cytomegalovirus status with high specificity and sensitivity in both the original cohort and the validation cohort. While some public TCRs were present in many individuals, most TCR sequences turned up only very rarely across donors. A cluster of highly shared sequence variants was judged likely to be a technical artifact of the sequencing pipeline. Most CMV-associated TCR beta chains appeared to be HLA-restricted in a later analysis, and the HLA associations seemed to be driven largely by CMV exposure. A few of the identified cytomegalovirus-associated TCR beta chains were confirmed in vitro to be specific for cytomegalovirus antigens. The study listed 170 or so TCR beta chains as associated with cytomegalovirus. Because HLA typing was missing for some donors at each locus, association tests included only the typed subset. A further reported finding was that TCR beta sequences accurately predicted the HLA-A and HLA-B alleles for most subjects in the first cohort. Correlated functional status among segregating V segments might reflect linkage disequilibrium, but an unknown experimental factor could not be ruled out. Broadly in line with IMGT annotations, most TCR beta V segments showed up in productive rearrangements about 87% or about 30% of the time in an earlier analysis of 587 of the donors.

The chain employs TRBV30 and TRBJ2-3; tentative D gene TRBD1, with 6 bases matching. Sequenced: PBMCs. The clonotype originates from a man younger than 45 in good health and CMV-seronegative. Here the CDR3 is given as CAWSVQGYTDTQYF. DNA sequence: TGTGCCTGGAGTGTACAGGGATACACAGATACGCAGTATTTT.